This entry lists 12 T cell receptor beta chains sequenced from one sample in a study of cytomegalovirus exposure and HLA in healthy donors. PCR used 60 Vbeta primers and 13 Jbeta primers. The table came from immunoSEQ multiplex PCR; TCRdb's copy has only in-frame clones and leaves some out. The sample lists about 120,000 clones, 77% occurring once. Sample: PBMCs. The source of these receptors is a man between 45 and 60 years old in good health and CMV-seropositive.

This sequence joins TRBV6-5 and TRBJ2-2, with 10 bases lining up with TRBD2. Germline V gene lookup returns CDR1 MNHEY and CDR2 SVGAGI. V gave up 10 bases and J gave up 1 base; unmatched junction bases: 6. This CDR3 spans 15 amino acids. The CDR3 DNA follows: TGTGCCACCGCTAGCGGGGGCCTGAACACCGGGGAGCTGTTTTTT. It translates to CATASGGLNTGELFF.

This clone was observed a few times. The genes are TRBV6-5 and TRBJ2-5; D gene unclear. The end of the DNA is better explained by TRBJ2-7, so the J call may be wrong. The CDR3 sequence is 14 residues long. Germline V gene data show CDR1 as MNHEY and CDR2 as SVGAGI. This chain's CDR3 is CASSDPMRFYEQYF. The CDR3, as DNA: TGTGCCAGCAGTGACCCGATGAGGTTCTACGAGCAGTACTTC.

The chain links TRBV7-9 to TRBJ2-7; 12 nucleotides agree with TRBD1. Trimming at V came to 4 bases and at J to 7 bases, leaving 14 bases not matched to a gene. This CDR3 is built from 17 residues. The germline V gene has CDR1 SEHNR and CDR2 FQNEAQ (reference sequence). In DNA, the CDR3 is TGTGCCAGCAGCTCCGGGACAGGGGGCGCTTTGGGTCATGAGCAGTACTTC. Encoded protein: CASSSGTGGALGHEQYF.

The rearrangement joins TRBV19 to TRBJ2-3; TRBD2 is a possible D gene (6 bases). The CDR3 runs 14 residues. Trimming stripped 2 bases from V and 3 bases from J, with 9 bases between. From germline, CDR1 is LNHDA and CDR2 SQIVND (reference sequence). The chain's CDR3 is CASSIRGRTDTQYF. The DNA for the CDR3 is TGTGCCAGTAGTATACGGGGGAGGACAGATACGCAGTATTTT.

The CDR3 reads CASRNLQVYEQYF. CDR3 in DNA: TGTGCCAGCCGAAACCTACAGGTCTACGAGCAGTACTTC. The chain has TRBV28 and TRBJ2-7; tentative D call: TRBD1 (5 bases). The CDR3 is made up of 13 amino acids. V was cut by 8 bases and J by 3 bases, with 14 bases left in between. Germline V lookup: CDR1 MDHEN, CDR2 SYDVKM.

This clone occurred a few times. The same CDR3 arises from other DNA sequences in this sample as well. The chain uses TRBV5-1 and TRBJ1-1; tentatively, D is TRBD1 (5 bases). The CDR3 is made up of 15 amino acids. With 3 bases removed from V and 1 base from J, the gap between germline ends came to 13 bases. The germline gives CDR1 SGHRS, CDR2 YFSETQ. CDR3 loop: CASSSGGTGNTEAFF. CDR3 nucleotide sequence: TGCGCCAGCAGCTCGGGCGGGACGGGGAACACTGAAGCTTTCTTT.

J is TRBJ1-2 and V is TRBV20-1; D not resolved. This CDR3 is built from 10 residues. Trimming shortened V by 6 bases and J by 8 bases, and 10 bases separated the two germline ends. Germline values: CDR1 DFQATT, CDR2 SNEGSKA (reference sequence). As DNA, the CDR3 is TGCAGTGCGAGGCTATGGGGCTACACCTTC. It encodes CSARLWGYTF.

This chain connects TRBV7-2 to TRBJ1-5, with 8 bases lining up with TRBD1. Trimming at V came to 5 bases and at J to 3 bases, leaving 9 bases not matched to a gene. The CDR3 extends over 16 amino acids. The germline V gene has CDR1 SGHTA and CDR2 FQGNSA. The CDR3 DNA reads as TGTGCCAGCAGCCCCGACAGGGGCGGGGACAATCAGCCCCAGCATTTT. It is translated as CASSPDRGGDNQPQHF.

The rearrangement links TRBV28 to TRBJ2-4; the D is unclear. CDR1 and CDR2 from the germline V gene are MDHEN and SYDVKM. This CDR3 is built from 15 residues. Trimming pared 3 bases from V and 0 bases from J, leaving 9 bases between. CDR3 nucleotide sequence: TGTGCCAGCAGTTTTGAACAAATAGCCAAAAACATTCAGTACTTC. It specifies CASSFEQIAKNIQYF.

CDR3 coding DNA: TGTGCCAGCAGCTTAGGGGGATTCGGAGGGAATGAAAAACTGTTTTTT. Translated: CASSLGGFGGNEKLFF. J is TRBJ1-4 and V is TRBV7-2; D uncertain. Germline lookup yields CDR1 SGHTA and CDR2 FQGNSA. This CDR3 is 16 amino acids long. Trimming removed 1 base from V and 5 bases from J, with 14 bases in between.

V is TRBV6-1 and J is TRBJ1-6; D is undetermined. Trimming took off 8 bases at V and 4 bases at J, with 9 bases between the two ends. Germline V gene sequence: CDR1 MNHNS, CDR2 SASEGT. The CDR3 consists of 13 residues. This chain's CDR3 is CASGFTYNSPLHF. CDR3 in DNA: TGTGCCAGCGGCTTCACGTATAATTCACCCCTCCACTTT.

This chain joins TRBV10-3 and TRBJ1-2; TRBD1 is a possible D gene (5 bases). From germline, CDR1 is ENHRY and CDR2 SYGVKD. The CDR3 is made up of 12 amino acids. V lost 7 bases, J lost 4 bases, and 10 bases lay in between. The CDR3: CAINTGAYGYTF. The CDR3 region has the DNA TGTGCCATCAATACAGGTGCCTATGGCTACACCTTC.